This T cell receptor (beta chain) was documented in a study of neurological immune-mediated disorders. Findings and caveats of the study: The phylogenetic placement of 18 of 34 multiple sclerosis patients' repertoires in one related-CDR3 cluster constitutes a possible signature. Clinical features showed no association with the multiple sclerosis repertoire cluster, and MRI features showed none either. HTLV-1-associated myelopathy had the most TCR clonal expansion, while multiple sclerosis had the least, a level that fell below healthy controls.

The cDNA came from 5'RACE with 10-nucleotide random UMIs. TCRdb passed the 5' RACE reads through MiXCR, listing each CDR3 protein once. This table holds 65,000 to 85,000 distinct CDR3 sequences, 3.2% found once. Trimming stripped 2 bases from V and 4 bases from J, with 6 bases between. The CDR3 spans 13 residues. Germline CDR1 SGHTA, CDR2 FQGNSA. This clonotype was counted at least ten times. What it recognizes is unknown. V gene TRBV7-2 combines with J gene TRBJ2-1; TRBD2 is a possible D gene (5 bases). This receptor was identified in a woman between 45 and 60 years old with multiple sclerosis. Sequencing was carried out using PBMCs. CDR3 sequence (DNA): TGTGCCAGCAGCTTAAGGACTTACAATGAGCAGTTCTTC. This gives the protein CASSLRTYNEQFF.